This T cell receptor beta chain was obtained from a study of neurological immune-mediated disorders. As for the study in general: The roughly 35 patients with multiple sclerosis comprised some 30 relapsing-remitting cases and 3 secondary progressive cases.

The cDNA was produced through 5'RACE with 10-nucleotide random UMIs. A single record per CDR3 protein comes from TCRdb applying MiXCR to the 5' RACE reads. This table holds more than 75,000 distinct CDR3 sequences, around 3.6% found once. This clonotype was detected only a few times. Its matching antigen is unknown. Per germline, CDR1 DFQATT and CDR2 SNEGSKA (reference sequence). The V and J ends lost 6 bases and 6 bases respectively, with 17 bases between them. The CDR3 has 13 amino acids. The study, taken as a whole, reports: In HTLV-1-associated myelopathy, TCR clonal expansion was greatest, and in multiple sclerosis it was least, below healthy controls. Across subjects, expanded clones had no CDR3 amino acid sequences in common, pointing to private repertoires in all groups.

The chain combines TRBV20-1 with TRBJ1-1, with a tentative D call TRBD1 (6 bases). This clonotype was sampled from a woman between 50 and 59 years old with multiple sclerosis. The sequenced sample consisted of PBMCs. The CDR3 reads CSAGGAGMAEAFF. In DNA form, the CDR3 reads TGCAGTGCAGGGGGGGCAGGGATGGCTGAAGCTTTCTTT.